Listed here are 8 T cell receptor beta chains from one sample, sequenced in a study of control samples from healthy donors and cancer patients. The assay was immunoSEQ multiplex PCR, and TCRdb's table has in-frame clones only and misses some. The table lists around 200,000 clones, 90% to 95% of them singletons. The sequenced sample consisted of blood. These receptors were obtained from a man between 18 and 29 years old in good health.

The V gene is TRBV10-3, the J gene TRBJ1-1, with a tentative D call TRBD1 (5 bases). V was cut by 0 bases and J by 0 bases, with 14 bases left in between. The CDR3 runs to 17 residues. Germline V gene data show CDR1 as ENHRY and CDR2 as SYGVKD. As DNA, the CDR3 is TGTGCCATCAGTGAGTCGAGGCCAGGGTCCATGAACACTGAAGCTTTCTTT. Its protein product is CAISESRPGSMNTEAFF.

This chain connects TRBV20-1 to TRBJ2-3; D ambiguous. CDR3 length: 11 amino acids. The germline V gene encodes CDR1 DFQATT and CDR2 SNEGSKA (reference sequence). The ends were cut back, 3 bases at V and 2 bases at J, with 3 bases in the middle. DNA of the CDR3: TGCAGTGCTAGTTTCACAGATACGCAGTATTTT. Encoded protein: CSASFTDTQYF.

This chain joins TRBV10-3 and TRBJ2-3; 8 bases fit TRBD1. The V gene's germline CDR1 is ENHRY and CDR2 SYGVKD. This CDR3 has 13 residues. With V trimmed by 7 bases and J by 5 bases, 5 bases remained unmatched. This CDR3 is CAITPGGQDTQYF. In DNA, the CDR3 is TGTGCCATCACTCCAGGGGGCCAAGATACGCAGTATTTT.

CDR3: CAISGGDYEQYF. In nucleotides, the CDR3 is TGTGCCATCAGTGGGGGGGACTACGAGCAGTACTTC. The chain carries TRBV10-3 and TRBJ2-7; D perhaps matches TRBD2 (6 bases). The CDR3 totals 12 residues. V was clipped by 4 bases and J by 3 bases, with 7 bases between them. CDR1 and CDR2 from the germline V gene are ENHRY and SYGVKD.

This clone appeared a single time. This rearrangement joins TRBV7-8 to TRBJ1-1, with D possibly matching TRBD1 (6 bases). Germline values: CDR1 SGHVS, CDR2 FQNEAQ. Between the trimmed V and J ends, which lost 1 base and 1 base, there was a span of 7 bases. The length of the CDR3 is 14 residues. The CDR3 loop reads CASSLVQGNTEAFF. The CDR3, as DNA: TGTGCCAGCAGCTTAGTACAGGGGAACACTGAAGCTTTCTTT.

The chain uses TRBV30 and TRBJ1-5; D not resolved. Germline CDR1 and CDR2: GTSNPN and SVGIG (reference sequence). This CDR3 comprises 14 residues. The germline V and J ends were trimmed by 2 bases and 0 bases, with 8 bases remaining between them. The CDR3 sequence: CAWSSLLSNQPQHF. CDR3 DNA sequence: TGTGCCTGGAGTTCCCTACTTAGCAATCAGCCCCAGCATTTT.

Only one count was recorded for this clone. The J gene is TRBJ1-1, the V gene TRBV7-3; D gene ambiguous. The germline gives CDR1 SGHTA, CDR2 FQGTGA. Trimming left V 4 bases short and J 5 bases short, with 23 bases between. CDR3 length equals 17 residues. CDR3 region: CASSSTGIGVRRTEAFF. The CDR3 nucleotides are TGTGCCAGCAGCTCTACGGGGATCGGGGTCCGCCGAACTGAAGCTTTCTTT.

CDR3 bases: TGTGCCACAGGACAGGTAGTAACAGATACGCAGTATTTT. Residues: CATGQVVTDTQYF. V usage is TRBV6-5 and J usage is TRBJ2-3, with 7 bases that match TRBD1. With V trimmed by 10 bases and J by 3 bases, 7 bases remained unmatched. The CDR3 consists of 13 residues. The germline gives CDR1 MNHEY, CDR2 SVGAGI.